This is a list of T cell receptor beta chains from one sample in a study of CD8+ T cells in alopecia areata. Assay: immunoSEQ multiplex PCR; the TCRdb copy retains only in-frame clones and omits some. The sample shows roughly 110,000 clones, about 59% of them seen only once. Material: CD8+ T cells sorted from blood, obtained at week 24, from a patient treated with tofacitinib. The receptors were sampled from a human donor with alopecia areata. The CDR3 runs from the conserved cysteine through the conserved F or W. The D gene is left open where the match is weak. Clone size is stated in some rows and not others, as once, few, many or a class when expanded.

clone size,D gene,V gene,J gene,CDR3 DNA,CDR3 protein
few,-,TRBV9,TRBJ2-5,TGTGCCAGCAGCGTAGACAGTTTTCAAGAGACCCAGTACTTC,CASSVDSFQETQYF
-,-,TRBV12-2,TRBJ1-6,TGTGCAAGTCGCTCGATAGGGGTCCGGGGGTCACCCCTCCACTTT,CASRSIGVRGSPLHF
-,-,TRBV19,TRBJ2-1,TGTGCCAGTAGTCACCGGTACAATGAGCAGTTCTTC,CASSHRYNEQFF
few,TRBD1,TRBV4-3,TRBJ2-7,TGCGCCAGCAGCCGCCTGCTCCGGGACAGGGACAACGAGCAGTACTTC,CASSRLLRDRDNEQYF
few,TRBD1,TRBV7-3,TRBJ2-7,TGTGCCAGCAGCCAGTGGGACAGGAGCTCCTACGAGCAGTACTTC,CASSQWDRSSYEQYF
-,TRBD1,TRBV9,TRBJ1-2,TGTGCCAGCAGCGACACCCCAGGGGGCGCCGACTATGGCTACACCTTC,CASSDTPGGADYGYTF
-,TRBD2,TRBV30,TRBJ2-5,TGTGCCTGGAGTGTATCTAGCGGGGGGGCAGAGACCCAGTACTTC,CAWSVSSGGAETQYF
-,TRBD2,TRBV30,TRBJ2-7,TGTGCCTGGAGTGTAGCGGGGCCCGGGGAGCAGTACTTC,CAWSVAGPGEQYF
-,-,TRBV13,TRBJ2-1,TGTGCCAGCAGCGCCCAAGAGGGGGCCTACAATGAGCAGTTCTTC,CASSAQEGAYNEQFF
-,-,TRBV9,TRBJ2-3,TGTGCCAGCAGCGTAGGGGGTTCCGGCCGGGGAACAGATACGCAGTATTTT,CASSVGGSGRGTDTQYF
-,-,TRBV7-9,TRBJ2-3,TGTGCCAGCAGCTTTCAACGGGGAGGCACAGATACGCAGTATTTT,CASSFQRGGTDTQYF
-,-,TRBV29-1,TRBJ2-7,TGCAGCGTTGAGACAGATACCTACGAGCAGTACTTC,CSVETDTYEQYF
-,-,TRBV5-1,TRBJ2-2,TGCGCCAGCAGCACCTCCCGGTCATACACCGGGGAGCTGTTTTTT,CASSTSRSYTGELFF
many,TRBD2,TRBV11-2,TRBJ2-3,TGTGCCAGCAGCCCAACTCGGGGTCAGCGGGGGGCAGATACGCAGTATTTT,CASSPTRGQRGADTQYF
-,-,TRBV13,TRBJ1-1,TGTGCCAGCAGCTTCTCGGTTATTACGGACCCTGAAGCTTTCTTT,CASSFSVITDPEAFF
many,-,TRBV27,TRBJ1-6,TGTGCCAGCACCAATATCCAGGGATCACTTGCACCCCTCCACTTT,CASTNIQGSLAPLHF
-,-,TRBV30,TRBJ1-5,TGTGCCTGGAGTGGCGATAGCAATCAGCCCCAGCATTTT,CAWSGDSNQPQHF